What follows are 11 T cell receptor beta chains derived from one specimen sequenced in a study of T cells in Graves' hyperthyroidism and ophthalmopathy (dated by TCRdb to about 2019). Libraries came from multiplex PCR. Sequencer: Illumina HiSeq 2000. The TCR beta CDR3 regions were amplified from the RNA transcripts. The first round of RT-PCR for the TCR CDR3 was performed with the HTBI primer set and the Qiagen OneStep RT-PCR kit. TCRdb handled the public reads itself, with Q25 trimming in fastp and clone calling in MiXCR, and kept productive beta chains. Rows are combined by CDR3 protein, so each entry shows the most common genes and DNA. The sample contains around 350,000 distinct CDR3 sequences, 13% of them found a single time. Over 8.5% of the sample goes to the ten largest clones. Sequencing was carried out using blood. The origin of the receptors is a woman between 18 and 29 years old with Graves' hyperthyroidism.

This clonotype occurred many times. The chain has TRBV7-9 and TRBJ1-1; D is ambiguous. The CDR3 runs to 13 residues. Deletions cut 3 bases from V and 13 bases from J, with 18 bases between. Germline CDR1 and CDR2: SEHNR and FQNEAQ (reference sequence). The CDR3 here is CASSFIDPSSDFF. The DNA for the CDR3 is TGTGCCAGCAGCTTTATTGACCCCTCATCGGATTTCTTT.

This clonotype was observed a few times. The chain joins TRBV10-3 to TRBJ2-7; D could derive from TRBD1 or TRBD2 (6 bases each). Germline V gene lookup returns CDR1 ENHRY and CDR2 SYGVKD. There are 18 residues in the CDR3. Trimming stripped 9 bases from V and 0 bases from J, with 27 bases between. This CDR3 reads CAMAPGGPPNTYSYEQYF. DNA for the CDR3: TGTGCCATGGCCCCTGGGGGGCCACCTAATACTTACTCCTACGAGCAGTACTTC.

The V gene is TRBV25-1, the J gene TRBJ2-2; no clear D. This CDR3 spans 14 amino acids. The ends were cut back, 6 bases at V and 3 bases at J, with 11 bases in the middle. The germline CDR1 and CDR2 sequences are MGHDK and SYGVNS. The CDR3 DNA follows: TGTGCCAGCAGCCCCCAGCTTTACACCGGGGAGCTGTTTTTT. This codes for CASSPQLYTGELFF.

This clonotype occurred many times. The V and J genes are TRBV3-1 and TRBJ1-2; 7 bases align to TRBD1. Germline V gene sequence: CDR1 LGHDT, CDR2 YNNKEL (reference sequence). Germline trimming cut 6 bases from V and 13 bases from J; bases unmatched to any gene: 14. The CDR3 covers 13 residues. CDR3 loop: CASRPTIGGAATF. The CDR3 nucleotides are TGTGCCAGCAGACCTACGATAGGGGGCGCGGCCACCTTC. The variable domain in full, completed from reference TRBV3-1 and TRBJ1-2, reads DTAVSQTPKYLVTQMGNDKSIKCEQNLGHDTMYWYKQDSKKFLKIMFSYNNKELIINETVPNRFSPKSPDKAHLNLHINSLELGDSAVYFCASRPTIGGAATFGSGTRLTVV.

This clonotype was found many times. This sequence joins TRBV29-1 and TRBJ2-1; no firm D call. The CDR3 spans 13 residues. The V gene lost 4 bases and the J gene lost 6 bases, with 13 bases spanning the gap. Germline V gene sequence: CDR1 SQVTM, CDR2 ANQGSEA. CDR3 in DNA: TGCAGCGTTGGTTCACAGTATCTCAATGAGCAGTTCTTC. It specifies CSVGSQYLNEQFF.

The table lists this clonotype with many counts. The chain links TRBV2 to TRBJ1-6; no firm D call. In germline, CDR1 is SNHLY, CDR2 FYNNEI. This CDR3 comprises 14 residues. V lost 4 bases and J 5 bases, leaving 9 bases between the germline ends. CDR3 DNA: TGTGCCAGCAGTGTCGGCGGAGATAATTCACCCCTCCACTTT. This sequence encodes CASSVGGDNSPLHF.

This clonotype was picked up many times. The rearrangement links TRBV6-1 to TRBJ2-3, with 9 bases aligning to TRBD1. CDR1 MNHNS and CDR2 SASEGT come from the germline V gene. Losses at the gene ends were 9 bases for V and 0 bases for J; bases not matched to a gene: 10. This CDR3 has 16 residues. The CDR3: CASKRTGAFSTDTQYF. The CDR3 DNA sequence: TGTGCCAGTAAACGGACAGGGGCCTTTAGCACAGATACGCAGTATTTT.

This clonotype was counted many times. V and J are TRBV11-2 and TRBJ1-3; no clear D. Between the trimmed V and J ends, which lost 3 bases and 3 bases, there was a span of 3 bases. Looked up from germline, CDR1 is SGHAT and CDR2 is FQNNGV. The CDR3 length is 12 residues. The CDR3 DNA is TGTGCCAGCAGCTTTTATGGAAACACCATATATTTT. It specifies CASSFYGNTIYF.

This clonotype has more than one count but fewer than ten. The rearrangement links TRBV4-1 to TRBJ2-3; possible D gene TRBD2, 5 bases. CDR1 is MGHRA and CDR2 is YSYEKL in the germline V gene. V lost 3 bases and J 8 bases, leaving 9 bases between the germline ends. The CDR3 totals 12 residues. CDR3 bases: TGCGCCAGCAGCCAGGGCGGGCGTACGCAGTATTTT. The encoded protein is CASSQGGRTQYF.

This clonotype was counted at least ten times. V gene TRBV7-9 combines with J gene TRBJ1-2; 8 bases align to TRBD1. CDR1 is SEHNR, CDR2 FQNEAQ, per germline (reference sequence). With V trimmed by 4 bases and J by 4 bases, 5 bases remained unmatched. This CDR3 is built from 14 residues. The CDR3 region is CASSSDRAGYGYTF. CDR3 nucleotide sequence: TGTGCCAGCAGCTCGGACAGGGCGGGCTATGGCTACACCTTC.

This clonotype has a count of ten or more. This chain uses TRBV20-1 with TRBJ2-7, with D perhaps matching TRBD2 (5 bases). Germline values: CDR1 DFQATT, CDR2 SNEGSKA (reference sequence). Trimming removed 3 bases at V and 7 bases at J, with 10 bases between. The CDR3 loop spans 11 amino acids. The CDR3 loop reads CSASPGGEQYF. CDR3 sequence (DNA): TGCAGTGCTAGCCCCGGCGGGGAGCAGTACTTC.